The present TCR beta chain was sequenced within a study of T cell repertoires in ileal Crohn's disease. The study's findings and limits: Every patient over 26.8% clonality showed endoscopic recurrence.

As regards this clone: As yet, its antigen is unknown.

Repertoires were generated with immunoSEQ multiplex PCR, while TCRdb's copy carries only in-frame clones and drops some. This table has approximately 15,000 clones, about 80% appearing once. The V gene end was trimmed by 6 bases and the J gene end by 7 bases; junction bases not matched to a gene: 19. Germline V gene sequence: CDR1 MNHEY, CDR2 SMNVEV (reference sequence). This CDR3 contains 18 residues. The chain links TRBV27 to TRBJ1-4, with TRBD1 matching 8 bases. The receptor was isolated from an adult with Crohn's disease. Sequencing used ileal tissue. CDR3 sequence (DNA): TGTGCCAGCAGCCGCCGGGAAAGGACAGGGAGGTATGGTGAAAAACTGTTTTTT. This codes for CASSRRERTGRYGEKLFF.